These 9 T cell receptor beta chains originate from one sample sequenced in a study of T cell repertoires in cytomegalovirus infection. For these receptors, no antigen is known. TCRdb reprocessed the reads with MiXCR, giving one entry per CDR3 protein. The data show over 100,000 distinct CDR3 sequences, about 30% seen once. This specimen was CD8+ T cells from cultured PBMCs, taken from culture after CMV antigen stimulation. The receptors were gathered from a human donor in good health (CMV status not recorded). Some clones in this sample may be carry-over from other donors' samples.

This clonotype came up many times. V is TRBV7-6 and J is TRBJ2-1; D is unresolved. V was pared by 4 bases and J by 0 bases, with 10 bases between. The CDR3 extends over 15 amino acids. Germline lookup yields CDR1 SGHVS and CDR2 FNYEAQ. For the CDR3, the DNA is TGTGCCAGCAGCTCCCCGTTAAGCTCCTACAATGAGCAGTTCTTC. It specifies CASSSPLSSYNEQFF. The full variable domain, with the rest looked up from reference TRBV7-6 and TRBJ2-1, is GAGVSQSPRYKVTKRGQDVALRCDPISGHVSLYWYRQALGQGPEFLTYFNYEAQQDKSGLPNDRFSAERPEGSISTLTIQRTEQRDSAMYRCASSSPLSSYNEQFFGPGTRLTVL.

The count of this clonotype is one. CDR3 sequence reads: CASSLDTNTGELFF. In nucleotides, the CDR3 is TGTGCCAGCAGCTTGGATACGAACACCGGGGAGCTGTTTTTT. The chain couples TRBV5-6 to TRBJ2-2, with no clear D. Germline-derived CDR1 and CDR2 are SGHDT and YYEEEE. The CDR3 runs 14 residues. The germline V and J ends were trimmed by 0 bases and 0 bases, with 3 bases remaining between them.

This chain joins TRBV19 and TRBJ1-2; D might be TRBD1 (5 bases). V was shortened by 6 bases and J by 6 bases, with 14 bases between the two germline ends. The germline CDR1 and CDR2 sequences are LNHDA and SQIVND (reference sequence). CDR3 length: 13 amino acids. This chain's CDR3 is CASRWGTQDGYTF. The DNA of the CDR3 is TGTGCCAGTAGGTGGGGGACGCAGGATGGCTACACCTTC.

The chain employs TRBV29-1 and TRBJ1-1; tentative D call: TRBD1 (6 bases). The germline V and J ends were trimmed by 3 bases and 4 bases, with 12 bases remaining between them. The CDR3 consists of 13 residues. CDR1 is SQVTM, CDR2 ANQGSEA, per germline. The CDR3 loop reads CSVDRGASTEAFF. The CDR3 DNA reads TGCAGCGTTGATCGGGGGGCTAGCACTGAAGCTTTCTTT. Full variable domain (missing parts from reference TRBV29-1 and TRBJ1-1): SAVISQKPSRDICQRGTSLTIQCQVDSQVTMMFWYRQQPGQSLTLIATANQGSEATYESGFVIDKFPISRPNLTFSTLTVSNMSPEDSSIYLCSVDRGASTEAFFGQGTRLTVV.

The chain is built from TRBV7-6 and TRBJ2-1, with 9 positions matching TRBD2. The CDR3 totals 17 residues. The germline gives CDR1 SGHVS, CDR2 FNYEAQ. V lost 5 bases, J lost 7 bases, and 15 bases stayed unmatched. The CDR3 nucleotides are TGTGCCAGCAGCCCCCCCGTGGCGGGGGGGCCGTTTAATGAGCAGTTCTTC. This sequence encodes CASSPPVAGGPFNEQFF.

The chain combines TRBV27 with TRBJ2-2, with D unclear. This CDR3 is built from 14 residues. CDR1 is MNHEY, CDR2 SMNVEV, per germline (reference sequence). Trimming left V 7 bases short and J 2 bases short, with 11 bases between. CDR3 in DNA: TGTGCCAGCACATGGGGATCTAACACCGGGGAGCTGTTTTTT. Residues: CASTWGSNTGELFF.

This clonotype occurred many times. The rearrangement uses TRBV28 and TRBJ1-3; unclear D gene. This CDR3 region has 13 residues. The V end was cut by 1 base, the J end by 4 bases, with 5 bases between. Germline V lookup: CDR1 MDHEN, CDR2 SYDVKM. The CDR3 sequence: CASSLLQGNTIYF. CDR3 bases: TGTGCCAGCAGTTTATTACAAGGAAACACCATATATTTT.

This rearrangement joins TRBV12-3 or TRBV12-4 to TRBJ2-3, with 11 bases lining up with TRBD1. After removal of 7 bases from V and 14 bases from J, the junction contained 11 bases not matched to a gene. This CDR3 is 13 amino acids long. The CDR3 DNA is TGTGCCAGCACCCTCCCCGGGACAGGGGGATGGTATTTT. This translates into CASTLPGTGGWYF.

The chain has TRBV4-1 and TRBJ2-1; 14 bases are shared with TRBD2. This CDR3 comprises 16 residues. V gave up 5 bases and J gave up 7 bases; unmatched junction bases: 7. Germline loops: CDR1 MGHRA, CDR2 YSYEKL. As DNA, the CDR3 is TGCGCCAGCAGCACGACTAGCGGGGGGGCCAGGAATGAGCAGTTCTTC. It codes for CASSTTSGGARNEQFF.